These T cell receptor beta chains were read from a single sample in a study of OX40 agonist ivuxolimab in advanced cancers. Method: immunoSEQ multiplex PCR; TCRdb's copy keeps in-frame clones and lacks some. Of some 64,000 clones in the sample, approximately 90% were seen once. Here the sequenced sample was CD4+ or CD8+ T cells sorted from blood, taken in a trial of the OX40 agonist ivuxolimab. All receptors derive from an adult with an advanced solid tumor such as melanoma, head and neck, liver or kidney cancer. Both conserved end residues are part of each CDR3. Fields, in order: V gene, clone size, D gene, J gene, CDR3 DNA, CDR3 protein. A D gene is named only where the DNA matches it firmly. Clone sizes are given selectively: once, few, many, or a class where the clone is expanded.

V gene: TRBV5-4; clone size: -; D gene: -; J gene: TRBJ2-6; CDR3 DNA: TGTGCCAGCAGCCGACAGTCCTCTGGGGCCAACGTCCTGACTTTC; CDR3 protein: CASSRQSSGANVLTF
V gene: TRBV6-1; clone size: -; D gene: -; J gene: TRBJ2-1; CDR3 DNA: TGTGCCAGCAGTGAATTGTTCCGAGAGAATGAGCAGTTCTTC; CDR3 protein: CASSELFRENEQFF
V gene: TRBV9; clone size: -; D gene: -; J gene: TRBJ2-3; CDR3 DNA: TGTGCCAGCAGCGTAGCAGGGATACACACAGATACGCAGTATTTT; CDR3 protein: CASSVAGIHTDTQYF
V gene: TRBV7-8; clone size: -; D gene: TRBD2; J gene: TRBJ2-1; CDR3 DNA: TGTGCCAGCAGCAAGACTAGCGGGGGAATTACTGAGCAGTTCTTC; CDR3 protein: CASSKTSGGITEQFF
V gene: TRBV7-2; clone size: -; D gene: TRBD1; J gene: TRBJ1-2; CDR3 DNA: TGTGCCAGCAGCCCCCGGGACAGGGTAAACTATGGCTACACCTTC; CDR3 protein: CASSPRDRVNYGYTF
V gene: TRBV14; clone size: -; D gene: -; J gene: TRBJ2-7; CDR3 DNA: TGTGCCAGCAGCCAAGATCCCGGTCTTTGGTCCTACGAGCAGTACTTC; CDR3 protein: CASSQDPGLWSYEQYF
V gene: TRBV20-1; clone size: -; D gene: -; J gene: TRBJ2-2; CDR3 DNA: TGCAGTGAATCAGGGACCGGGGAGCTGTTTTTT; CDR3 protein: CSESGTGELFF
V gene: TRBV7-8; clone size: -; D gene: -; J gene: TRBJ2-7; CDR3 DNA: TGTGCCAGCAGCTTAGGTCAGGGTATACACGAGCAGTACTTC; CDR3 protein: CASSLGQGIHEQYF
V gene: TRBV10-2; clone size: -; D gene: -; J gene: TRBJ2-5; CDR3 DNA: TGCGCCAGCAGGGTAGGGGAGACCCAGTACTTC; CDR3 protein: CASRVGETQYF
V gene: TRBV19; clone size: -; D gene: -; J gene: TRBJ1-3; CDR3 DNA: TGTGCCAGTAGTCTAACAGGGACTGGAAACACCATATATTTT; CDR3 protein: CASSLTGTGNTIYF
V gene: TRBV14; clone size: -; D gene: TRBD1; J gene: TRBJ1-1; CDR3 DNA: TGTGCCAGCAGCCAAGGGGGGACAGGGGCGAAAGCTTTCTTT; CDR3 protein: CASSQGGTGAKAFF
V gene: TRBV11-1; clone size: -; D gene: TRBD1; J gene: TRBJ2-7; CDR3 DNA: TGTGCCAGCAGACAGGGGTCCCACGAGCAGTACTTC; CDR3 protein: CASRQGSHEQYF
V gene: TRBV6-5; clone size: -; D gene: -; J gene: TRBJ2-1; CDR3 DNA: TGTGCCAGCAGTTATGGGGCATACAATGAGCAGTTCTTC; CDR3 protein: CASSYGAYNEQFF
V gene: TRBV29-1; clone size: -; D gene: -; J gene: TRBJ1-3; CDR3 DNA: TGCAGCGTTGAACCCGGGTCTGGAAACACCATATATTTT; CDR3 protein: CSVEPGSGNTIYF
V gene: TRBV4-1; clone size: -; D gene: -; J gene: TRBJ2-5; CDR3 DNA: TGCGCCAGCAGCCAAGGGGGGCCTGAAGGGACCCAGTACTTC; CDR3 protein: CASSQGGPEGTQYF
V gene: TRBV7-7; clone size: -; D gene: -; J gene: TRBJ2-5; CDR3 DNA: TGTGCTAGCAGCTTCTCCGTACAAGAGACCCAGTACTTC; CDR3 protein: CASSFSVQETQYF
V gene: TRBV15; clone size: few; D gene: -; J gene: TRBJ1-5; CDR3 DNA: TGTGCCACCAGCATAGTAAGCAATCAGCCCCAGCATTTT; CDR3 protein: CATSIVSNQPQHF
V gene: TRBV7-9; clone size: -; D gene: -; J gene: TRBJ1-1; CDR3 DNA: TGTGCCAGCAGCTTAGAACTCGGGAGGGAAGCTTTCTTT; CDR3 protein: CASSLELGREAFF
V gene: TRBV27; clone size: -; D gene: -; J gene: TRBJ2-5; CDR3 DNA: TGTGCCAGCAGTTTAATGGGAGTAACACAAGAGACCCAGTACTTC; CDR3 protein: CASSLMGVTQETQYF
V gene: TRBV29-1; clone size: -; D gene: -; J gene: TRBJ2-1; CDR3 DNA: TGCAGCGTTGTGAACGTTGAGGGCTTCAGTGAGCAGTTCTTC; CDR3 protein: CSVVNVEGFSEQFF
V gene: TRBV20-1; clone size: -; D gene: -; J gene: TRBJ1-2; CDR3 DNA: TGCAGTGCTCCTAGCTATGGCTACACCTTC; CDR3 protein: CSAPSYGYTF
V gene: TRBV4-1; clone size: once; D gene: TRBD1; J gene: TRBJ1-1; CDR3 DNA: TGCGCCAGCAGCCAGACAGGGGGGTTAGAAGGAGCTTTCTTT; CDR3 protein: CASSQTGGLEGAFF
V gene: TRBV7-6; clone size: once; D gene: -; J gene: TRBJ2-2; CDR3 DNA: TGTGCCAGCAGTCCCGGGGACCTGGCCGGGGAGCTGTTTTTT; CDR3 protein: CASSPGDLAGELFF
V gene: TRBV5-1; clone size: -; D gene: -; J gene: TRBJ2-7; CDR3 DNA: TGCGCCAGCAGCTTCGGGAACGAGCAGTACTTC; CDR3 protein: CASSFGNEQYF
V gene: TRBV6-6; clone size: -; D gene: -; J gene: TRBJ1-2; CDR3 DNA: TGTGCCACCACAGGAGGGGCTAACTATGGCTACACCTTC; CDR3 protein: CATTGGANYGYTF
V gene: TRBV27; clone size: -; D gene: -; J gene: TRBJ2-1; CDR3 DNA: TGTGCCAGCAGTCGGGGGACCTACAATGAGCAGTTCTTC; CDR3 protein: CASSRGTYNEQFF
V gene: TRBV29-1; clone size: -; D gene: -; J gene: TRBJ2-5; CDR3 DNA: TGCAGCGTAGTGGAAGAGACCCAGTACTTC; CDR3 protein: CSVVEETQYF
V gene: TRBV2; clone size: -; D gene: -; J gene: TRBJ2-3; CDR3 DNA: TGTGCCAGCAGTGAAGCGGAGGACCAAATCACAGATACGCAGTATTTT; CDR3 protein: CASSEAEDQITDTQYF
V gene: TRBV19; clone size: -; D gene: -; J gene: TRBJ1-6; CDR3 DNA: TGTGCCAGTAGGCCCCTGGGGCCAGGCCTAAATTCACCCCTCCACTTT; CDR3 protein: CASRPLGPGLNSPLHF
V gene: TRBV6-5; clone size: -; D gene: -; J gene: TRBJ1-1; CDR3 DNA: TGTGCCAGCAGACCGTCGCGAGGCTCCGGCACTGAAGCTTTCTTT; CDR3 protein: CASRPSRGSGTEAFF
V gene: TRBV6-1; clone size: -; D gene: -; J gene: TRBJ2-7; CDR3 DNA: TGTGCCAGCTCCGGGACTGTGGCCTACGAGCAGTACTTC; CDR3 protein: CASSGTVAYEQYF
V gene: TRBV7-9; clone size: -; D gene: -; J gene: TRBJ1-5; CDR3 DNA: TGTGCCAGCAGCTTAGCGGCTCAGCCCCAGCATTTT; CDR3 protein: CASSLAAQPQHF
V gene: TRBV4-1; clone size: -; D gene: -; J gene: TRBJ1-4; CDR3 DNA: TGCGCCAGCAGCTATGTAGTAACGAATGAAAAACTGTTTTTT; CDR3 protein: CASSYVVTNEKLFF
V gene: TRBV4-1; clone size: -; D gene: -; J gene: TRBJ2-7; CDR3 DNA: TGCGCCAGCAGCCAAGATCGAATCTACGTCCCCTACGAGCAGTACTTC; CDR3 protein: CASSQDRIYVPYEQYF
V gene: TRBV5-4; clone size: -; D gene: -; J gene: TRBJ1-2; CDR3 DNA: TGTGCCAGCAGCTTGGCCAGGGCAGATCCTAACTATGGCTACACCTTC; CDR3 protein: CASSLARADPNYGYTF
V gene: TRBV6-5; clone size: -; D gene: -; J gene: TRBJ2-1; CDR3 DNA: TGTGCCAGCACCTTACGGGGGAATGTAGATGAGCAGTTCTTC; CDR3 protein: CASTLRGNVDEQFF
V gene: TRBV7-6; clone size: -; D gene: TRBD2; J gene: TRBJ2-3; CDR3 DNA: TGTGCCAGCAGCTTAAGAGCGGGGGGGAGCACAGATACGCAGTATTTT; CDR3 protein: CASSLRAGGSTDTQYF
V gene: TRBV5-4; clone size: -; D gene: -; J gene: TRBJ2-1; CDR3 DNA: TGTGCCAGCAGCTTGTCCCGATATATCTACAATGAGCAGTTCTTC; CDR3 protein: CASSLSRYIYNEQFF
V gene: TRBV7-2; clone size: -; D gene: TRBD1; J gene: TRBJ1-2; CDR3 DNA: TGTGCCAGCAGCTTAGGGGCCCCGGGACAGGGAAAATATGGCTACACCTTC; CDR3 protein: CASSLGAPGQGKYGYTF
V gene: TRBV19; clone size: -; D gene: -; J gene: TRBJ2-5; CDR3 DNA: TGTGCCAGTAGTATAGAGGGAAGGGACCAAGAGACCCAGTACTTC; CDR3 protein: CASSIEGRDQETQYF
V gene: TRBV6-5; clone size: -; D gene: -; J gene: TRBJ2-3; CDR3 DNA: TGTGCCAGCAGTTACTCGGTACCAGCGGATACGCAGTATTTT; CDR3 protein: CASSYSVPADTQYF
V gene: TRBV6-1; clone size: -; D gene: -; J gene: TRBJ1-2; CDR3 DNA: TGTGCCAGCTCCCCCGGCTACACCTTC; CDR3 protein: CASSPGYTF
V gene: TRBV15; clone size: -; D gene: -; J gene: TRBJ1-4; CDR3 DNA: TGTGCCACCAGCAGAGTGACAGGCCTTAATGAAAAACTGTTTTTT; CDR3 protein: CATSRVTGLNEKLFF
V gene: TRBV11-2; clone size: few; D gene: -; J gene: TRBJ1-6; CDR3 DNA: TGTGCCAGCAGCCCGGACAGCCTAGGCAATTCACCCCTCCACTTT; CDR3 protein: CASSPDSLGNSPLHF
V gene: TRBV4-1; clone size: -; D gene: TRBD1; J gene: TRBJ2-1; CDR3 DNA: TGCGCCAGCAGCCCGCCGGGACAGGGAAATGATGAGCAGTTCTTC; CDR3 protein: CASSPPGQGNDEQFF
V gene: TRBV6-5; clone size: -; D gene: TRBD2; J gene: TRBJ2-1; CDR3 DNA: TGTGCCAGCAGTTACTCGACGGGGGGGCATGAGCAGTTCTTC; CDR3 protein: CASSYSTGGHEQFF
V gene: TRBV4-1; clone size: -; D gene: TRBD1; J gene: TRBJ1-2; CDR3 DNA: TGTGCCAGCAGCCAAGATCGAGACAGGGGGCCTGGCTACACCTTC; CDR3 protein: CASSQDRDRGPGYTF
V gene: TRBV7-9; clone size: -; D gene: -; J gene: TRBJ2-4; CDR3 DNA: TGTGCCGTCGAGGGTGATGGGACCAAAAACATTCAGTACTTC; CDR3 protein: CAVEGDGTKNIQYF
V gene: TRBV2; clone size: once; D gene: -; J gene: TRBJ1-2; CDR3 DNA: TGTGCCAGCAGTTATCCAGGGGATGGCTACACCTTC; CDR3 protein: CASSYPGDGYTF
V gene: TRBV9; clone size: -; D gene: -; J gene: TRBJ2-3; CDR3 DNA: TGTGCCAGCAGCGTAGGGGCGGGGACCACAGATACGCAGTATTTT; CDR3 protein: CASSVGAGTTDTQYF
V gene: TRBV10-1; clone size: -; D gene: -; J gene: TRBJ2-7; CDR3 DNA: TGCGCCAGCAGTGAGTCCCCAGTGGACACCTCCTACGAGCAGTACTTC; CDR3 protein: CASSESPVDTSYEQYF
V gene: TRBV2; clone size: -; D gene: TRBD2; J gene: TRBJ2-5; CDR3 DNA: TGTGCCAGCAGTGACTTCCTAGCGGGGGGGCTCTTAGGGGAGACCCAGTACTTC; CDR3 protein: CASSDFLAGGLLGETQYF
V gene: TRBV19; clone size: -; D gene: TRBD2; J gene: TRBJ2-1; CDR3 DNA: TGTGCCAGTAGGATCGGGACTAGCGGGGGGGAATGGGAGCAGTTCTTC; CDR3 protein: CASRIGTSGGEWEQFF
V gene: TRBV11-2; clone size: -; D gene: -; J gene: TRBJ1-1; CDR3 DNA: TGTGCCAGCAGCCCCCCCCGGCCTGAAGCTTTCTTT; CDR3 protein: CASSPPRPEAFF
V gene: TRBV29-1; clone size: -; D gene: -; J gene: TRBJ2-6; CDR3 DNA: TGCAGCGTTAACACAGGCTCTGGGGCCAACGTCCTGACTTTC; CDR3 protein: CSVNTGSGANVLTF
V gene: TRBV6-5; clone size: once; D gene: -; J gene: TRBJ2-1; CDR3 DNA: TGTGCCAGCAGTACGTACGGACTCGGAAACAATGAGCAGTTCTTC; CDR3 protein: CASSTYGLGNNEQFF
V gene: TRBV5-5; clone size: -; D gene: -; J gene: TRBJ2-7; CDR3 DNA: TGTGCCAGCAGCTTCGAAGACGCATACTACGAGCAGTACTTC; CDR3 protein: CASSFEDAYYEQYF
V gene: TRBV7-9; clone size: -; D gene: -; J gene: TRBJ1-4; CDR3 DNA: TGTGCCAGCAGCTTAAACAGTAATGAAAAACTGTTTTTT; CDR3 protein: CASSLNSNEKLFF
V gene: TRBV4-2; clone size: few; D gene: -; J gene: TRBJ2-3; CDR3 DNA: TGTGCCAGCAGCCAAGCAGAAGGGGGTAGCACAGATACGCAGTATTTT; CDR3 protein: CASSQAEGGSTDTQYF
V gene: TRBV6-5; clone size: -; D gene: -; J gene: TRBJ2-7; CDR3 DNA: TGTGCCAGCACCGCAGCCCACGGACTCTCCTACGAGCAGTACTTC; CDR3 protein: CASTAAHGLSYEQYF